The following is a T cell receptor beta chain sequence with its context. Study processing details: From reference gene primer amplification, estimates of nucleated cell counts were derived. The repertoire was sequenced with immunoSEQ multiplex PCR; TCRdb's copy has only in-frame clones and lacks some. V and J calls and clone size follow that table, whereas D and trimming were derived from the DNA. Altogether 100,000 to 150,000 clones are present, around four fifths being singletons, with the ten largest covering roughly 10%. The sample belongs to a study of blood T cell repertoires in COVID-19. In the study overall: Some COVID-19 samples were acute and others convalescent; all came from the United States, Italy and Spain.

CDR1 is LNHDA and CDR2 is SQIVND in the germline V gene (reference sequence). The CDR3 has 15 residues. J lost 1 base, V lost 5 bases, and 5 bases had no gene match. The chain employs TRBV19 and TRBJ1-5, with 7 nucleotides matching TRBD1. The receptor's source is a man aged 40-50 years with active or convalescent COVID-19. The specimen sequenced was peripheral blood. This CDR3 is CASSAQTGSNQPQHF. CDR3 DNA sequence: TGTGCCAGTAGTGCCCAGACAGGGAGCAATCAGCCCCAGCATTTT.